Sequencing of this T cell receptor (beta chain) was carried out in a study of blood T cells in healthy people across ages. Of note for this clonotype: Its antigen is undetermined.

The CDR3 runs 14 residues. In germline, CDR1 is SGHDN, CDR2 FVKESK. V was pared by 4 bases and J by 1 base, with 7 bases between. Through a sample-barcoded 5' primer and a J-beta primer mix, a second PCR was run for about 6 to 12 cycles. A single record per CDR3 protein comes from TCRdb applying MiXCR to the 5' RACE reads. Altogether roughly 680,000 distinct CDR3 sequences are present, approximately 50% being singletons, with the ten largest covering under 35%. Whole-study results and caveats: TCR beta diversity tracked closely with naive T cell percentage.

The clonotype originates from a woman aged 60-75 years in good health. The J gene is TRBJ2-2, the V gene TRBV14; D gene uncertain. The sequencing sample was made of blood. The CDR3 DNA sequence: TGTGCCAGCAGCCTACGGATGAACACCGGGGAGCTGTTTTTT. Its protein product is CASSLRMNTGELFF.